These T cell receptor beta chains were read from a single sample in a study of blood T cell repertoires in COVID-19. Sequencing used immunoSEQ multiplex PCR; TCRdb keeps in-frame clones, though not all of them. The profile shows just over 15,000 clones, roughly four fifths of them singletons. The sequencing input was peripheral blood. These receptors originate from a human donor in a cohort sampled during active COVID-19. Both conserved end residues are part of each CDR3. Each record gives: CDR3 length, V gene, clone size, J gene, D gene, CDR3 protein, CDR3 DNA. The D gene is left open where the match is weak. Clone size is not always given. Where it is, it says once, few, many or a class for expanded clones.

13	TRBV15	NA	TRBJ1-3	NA	CATTTVSGNTIYF	TGTGCCACCACTACAGTCTCTGGAAACACCATATATTTT
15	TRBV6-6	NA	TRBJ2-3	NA	CASKGGRAFTDTQYF	TGTGCCAGCAAGGGGGGGAGGGCCTTCACAGATACGCAGTATTTT
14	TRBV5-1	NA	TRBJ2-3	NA	CASTVEPSEDTQYF	TGCGCCAGCACCGTCGAGCCTTCTGAAGATACGCAGTATTTT
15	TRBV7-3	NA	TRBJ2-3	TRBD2	CASSFLAGAGDTQYF	TGTGCCAGCAGCTTCCTAGCGGGGGCGGGAGATACGCAGTATTTT
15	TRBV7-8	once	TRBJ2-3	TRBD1	CASSLVTGGVDTQYF	TGTGCCAGCAGCTTAGTGACAGGGGGAGTAGATACGCAGTATTTT
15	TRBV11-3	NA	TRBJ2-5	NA	CASSFWVGQQETQYF	TGTGCCAGCAGCTTTTGGGTGGGGCAGCAAGAGACCCAGTACTTC
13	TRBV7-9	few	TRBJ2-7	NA	CASSSGEQYEQYF	TGTGCCAGCAGCTCGGGGGAGCAATACGAGCAGTACTTC
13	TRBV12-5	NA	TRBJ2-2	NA	CASGYPGTGELFF	TGTGCTAGTGGTTACCCCGGGACCGGGGAGCTGTTTTTT
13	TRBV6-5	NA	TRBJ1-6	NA	CASSYNSKSPLHF	TGTGCCAGCAGTTACAATTCCAAATCACCCCTCCACTTT
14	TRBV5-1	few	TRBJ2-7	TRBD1	CASSVGDRNYEQYF	TGCGCCAGCAGCGTCGGGGACAGGAACTACGAGCAGTACTTC
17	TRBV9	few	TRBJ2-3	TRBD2	CASSPSTSGRGTDTQYF	TGTGCCAGCAGCCCCAGCACTAGCGGGAGGGGGACAGATACGCAGTATTTT
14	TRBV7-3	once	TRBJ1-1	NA	CASSLEGDNTEAFF	TGTGCCAGCAGCTTAGAGGGGGATAACACTGAAGCTTTCTTT
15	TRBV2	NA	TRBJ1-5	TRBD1	CASSEWTGEGQPQHF	TGTGCCAGCAGTGAATGGACAGGGGAGGGTCAGCCCCAGCATTTT
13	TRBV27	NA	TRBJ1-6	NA	CASSFSQSRALHF	TGTGCCAGCAGTTTTTCCCAATCCAGGGCCCTCCACTTT
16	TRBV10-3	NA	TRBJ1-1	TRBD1	CAIRKTDTGGDTEAFF	TGTGCCATCAGGAAGACCGATACAGGGGGGGACACTGAAGCTTTCTTT
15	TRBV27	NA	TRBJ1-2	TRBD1	CASSALGQASYGYTF	TGTGCCAGCAGTGCCTTGGGACAGGCTAGCTATGGCTACACCTTC
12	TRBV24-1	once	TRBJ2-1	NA	CATSDFRGEQFF	TGTGCCACCAGTGATTTCCGCGGAGAGCAGTTCTTC
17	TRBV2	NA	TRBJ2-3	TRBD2	CASSDPRTSGGPDTQYF	TGTGCCAGCAGTGACCCCCGGACTAGCGGGGGTCCAGATACGCAGTATTTT
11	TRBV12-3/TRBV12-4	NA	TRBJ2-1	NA	CASTQYNEQFF	TGTGCCAGCACCCAGTACAATGAGCAGTTCTTC
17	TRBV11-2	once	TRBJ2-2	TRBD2	CASSWREAFINTGELFF	TGTGCCAGCAGCTGGCGGGAGGCATTCATTAACACCGGGGAGCTGTTTTTT
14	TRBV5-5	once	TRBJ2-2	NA	CASSLVLDTGELFF	TGTGCCAGCAGCTTGGTACTGGACACCGGGGAGCTGTTTTTT
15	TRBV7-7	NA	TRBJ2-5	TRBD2	CASSPSTSAQETQYF	TGTGCCAGCAGCCCTAGCACTAGCGCCCAAGAGACCCAGTACTTC
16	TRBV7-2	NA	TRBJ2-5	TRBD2	CASSLAGGRIQETQYF	TGTGCCAGCAGCCTAGCGGGGGGTCGTATTCAAGAGACCCAGTACTTC
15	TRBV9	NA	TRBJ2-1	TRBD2	CASSVETSGYNEQFF	TGTGCCAGCAGCGTAGAAACTAGCGGGTACAATGAGCAGTTCTTC
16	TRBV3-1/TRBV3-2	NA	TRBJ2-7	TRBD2	CASSQDGTSGVYEQYF	TGTGCCAGCAGCCAAGATGGGACTAGCGGGGTATACGAGCAGTACTTC
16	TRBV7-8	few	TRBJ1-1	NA	CASSLVSGPLNTEAFF	TGTGCCAGCAGCTTAGTATCAGGGCCGTTGAACACTGAAGCTTTCTTT
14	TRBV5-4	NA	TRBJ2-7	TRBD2	CASKLAGGPYEQYF	TGTGCCAGCAAGTTAGCGGGAGGACCCTACGAGCAGTACTTC
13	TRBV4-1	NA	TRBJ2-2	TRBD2	CASSFAGGRELFF	TGCGCCAGCAGCTTTGCGGGGGGCCGGGAGCTGTTTTTT
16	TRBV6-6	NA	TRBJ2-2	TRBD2	CASSSELAGRSGELFF	TGTGCCAGCAGTTCTGAACTAGCGGGGAGGAGCGGGGAGCTGTTTTTT
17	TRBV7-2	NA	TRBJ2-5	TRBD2	CASSGGLAGEARETQYF	TGTGCCAGCAGCGGGGGACTAGCGGGGGAGGCTCGGGAGACCCAGTACTTC
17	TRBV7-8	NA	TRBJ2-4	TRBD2	CASSFLGTTLAKNIQYF	TGTGCCAGCAGCTTTCTCGGGACTACTCTAGCCAAAAACATTCAGTACTTC
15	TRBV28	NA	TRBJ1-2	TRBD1	CASSKTGGVNYGYTF	TGTGCCAGCAGTAAAACAGGGGGTGTAAACTATGGCTACACCTTC
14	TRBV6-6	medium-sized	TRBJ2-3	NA	CASSPNWGADTQYF	TGTGCCAGCAGTCCAAATTGGGGGGCAGATACGCAGTATTTT
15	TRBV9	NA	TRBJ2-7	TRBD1	CASSVEGAQERPQYF	TGTGCCAGCAGCGTAGAGGGGGCGCAGGAAAGGCCCCAGTACTTC
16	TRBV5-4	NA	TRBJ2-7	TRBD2	CASSFSLAGGTYEQYF	TGTGCCAGCAGCTTCAGTTTAGCGGGAGGCACCTACGAGCAGTACTTC
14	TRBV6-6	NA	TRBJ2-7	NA	CASRLASAAYEQYF	TGTGCCAGCAGATTAGCCTCAGCGGCCTACGAGCAGTACTTC
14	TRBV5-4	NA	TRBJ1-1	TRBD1	CASSLGQRSTEAFF	TGTGCCAGCAGCCTGGGACAGCGATCCACTGAAGCTTTCTTT
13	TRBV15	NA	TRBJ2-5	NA	CATSRSPRETQYF	TGTGCCACCAGCAGGTCCCCTCGGGAGACCCAGTACTTC
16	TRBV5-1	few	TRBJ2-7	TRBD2	CASSRVVAGGPHEQYF	TGCGCCAGCAGCAGGGTAGTAGCGGGAGGGCCCCACGAGCAGTACTTC
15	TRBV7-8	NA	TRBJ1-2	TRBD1	CASSLMTGGASGYTF	TGTGCCAGCAGCTTAATGACAGGGGGCGCGTCCGGCTACACCTTC
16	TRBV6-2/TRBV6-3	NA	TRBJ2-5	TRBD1	CASSSRGPTGVETQYF	TGTGCCAGCAGTTCTCGGGGCCCGACAGGGGTAGAGACCCAGTACTTC
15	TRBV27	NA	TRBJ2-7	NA	CASSSTGSLTLEQYF	TGTGCCAGCAGTAGTACCGGGTCCTTAACCCTCGAGCAGTACTTC
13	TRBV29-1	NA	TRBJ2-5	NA	CSVAPTGLETQYF	TGCAGCGTTGCCCCTACAGGGTTGGAGACCCAGTACTTC
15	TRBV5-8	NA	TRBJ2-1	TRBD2	CASSLDLAGYNEQFF	TGTGCCAGCAGCTTGGACTTAGCGGGCTACAATGAGCAGTTCTTC
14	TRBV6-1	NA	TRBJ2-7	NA	CASSEVGREDEQYF	TGTGCCAGCAGTGAAGTTGGCAGGGAGGACGAGCAGTACTTC
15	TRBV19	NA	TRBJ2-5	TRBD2	CASSIGLADQETQYF	TGTGCCAGTAGTATCGGACTAGCGGACCAAGAGACCCAGTACTTC
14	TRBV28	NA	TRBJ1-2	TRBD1	CASSSGQGENGYTF	TGTGCCAGCAGTTCGGGACAGGGGGAAAATGGCTACACCTTC
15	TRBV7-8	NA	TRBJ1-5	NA	CASSLDSLLNQPQHF	TGTGCCAGCAGCTTAGACAGCCTACTCAATCAGCCCCAGCATTTT
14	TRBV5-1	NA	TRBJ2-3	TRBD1	CASSSGQRTDTQYF	TGCGCCAGCAGCTCGGGACAGAGAACAGATACGCAGTATTTT
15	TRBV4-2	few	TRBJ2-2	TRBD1	CASSQAGGGTGELFF	TGTGCCAGCAGCCAAGCAGGGGGCGGCACCGGGGAGCTGTTTTTT
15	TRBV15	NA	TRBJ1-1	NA	CATSRGRGADTEAFF	TGTGCCACCAGCAGAGGTCGGGGGGCTGACACTGAAGCTTTCTTT
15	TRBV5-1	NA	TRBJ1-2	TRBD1	CASSLAGQTSYGYTF	TGCGCCAGCAGCTTGGCGGGACAGACCAGCTATGGCTACACCTTC
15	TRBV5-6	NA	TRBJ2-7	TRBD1	CASRSRETGLYEQYF	TGTGCCAGCAGATCAAGGGAGACAGGGCTCTACGAGCAGTACTTC
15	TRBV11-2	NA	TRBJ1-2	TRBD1	CASSLGVTGGNGYTF	TGTGCCAGCAGCTTAGGGGTAACAGGGGGAAATGGCTACACCTTC
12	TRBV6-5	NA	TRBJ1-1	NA	CASGGSYTEAFF	TGTGCCAGCGGCGGATCCTACACTGAAGCTTTCTTT
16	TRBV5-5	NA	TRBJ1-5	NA	CASSLDGRAGNQPQHF	TGTGCCAGCAGCTTGGATGGCAGGGCGGGCAATCAGCCCCAGCATTTT